Presented here are 15 T cell receptor beta chains from one specimen sequenced in a study of cytomegalovirus exposure and HLA in healthy donors. PCR involved 60 Vbeta and 13 Jbeta primers. Method: immunoSEQ multiplex PCR; TCRdb's copy keeps in-frame clones and lacks some. This table has about 190,000 clones, 70% to 75% appearing once. Input material: PBMCs. Receptor source: a young woman in good health and CMV-seropositive.

The chain joins TRBV4-1 to TRBJ2-1, with 9 bases identical to TRBD2. The germline CDR1 and CDR2 sequences are MGHRA and YSYEKL. The CDR3 extends over 13 amino acids. Trimming removed 4 bases from V and 6 bases from J; junction bases left unmatched: 1. CDR3 region: CASSRTSANEQFF. In DNA, the CDR3 is TGCGCCAGCAGCCGGACTAGCGCCAATGAGCAGTTCTTC.

This clone was seen a handful of times. The rearrangement links TRBV15 to TRBJ2-5; 9 bases are shared with TRBD1. J was trimmed by 5 bases and V by 3 bases; bases with no gene match: 13. The CDR3 has 17 residues. Germline assignment: CDR1 LNHNV and CDR2 YYDKDF (reference sequence). CDR3 amino acids: CATSSIFRTGEGETQYF. In nucleotides, the CDR3 is TGTGCCACCAGCAGCATATTCAGGACAGGGGAGGGGGAGACCCAGTACTTC.

The chain links TRBV6-6 to TRBJ1-1; TRBD1 is a possible D gene (5 bases). The length of the CDR3 is 14 residues. Germline V lookup: CDR1 MNHNY, CDR2 SVGAGI (reference sequence). Trimming took 6 bases from V and 0 from J, leaving 11 bases between them. The CDR3 sequence: CASSPRGLNTEAFF. The CDR3 DNA is TGTGCCAGCAGCCCGCGGGGGTTGAACACTGAAGCTTTCTTT.

This clone was counted a few times. The J gene is TRBJ2-1, the V gene TRBV2; TRBD2 might be the D (6 bases). V was trimmed by 6 bases and J by 6 bases, leaving 15 bases between them. The CDR3 runs 14 residues. CDR1 is SNHLY and CDR2 is FYNNEI in the germline V gene. The CDR3 bases are TGTGCCAGCAGAACTAGCACACAACCCAATGAGCAGTTCTTC. Protein product: CASRTSTQPNEQFF.

The chain uses TRBV25-1 and TRBJ1-1; perhaps TRBD1 as D (5 bases). V was clipped by 6 bases and J by 1 base, with 15 bases between them. From germline, CDR1 is MGHDK and CDR2 SYGVNS. This CDR3 has 15 residues. The CDR3, as DNA: TGTGCCAGCAGGGTCCCAGGGTGGGGGAACACTGAAGCTTTCTTT. Its protein is CASRVPGWGNTEAFF.

V usage is TRBV27 and J usage is TRBJ2-1; weak D call: TRBD1 (5 bases). CDR3 size: 14 residues. The germline V and J ends were trimmed by 6 bases and 0 bases, with 9 bases remaining between them. From germline, CDR1 is MNHEY and CDR2 SMNVEV (reference sequence). The CDR3 region has the DNA TGTGCCAGCAGGGCAGGGTTCTCCTACAATGAGCAGTTCTTC. Translated, it gives CASRAGFSYNEQFF.

DNA for the CDR3: TGTGCCAGCAGCTTCCGGGACAGGGGAGAAGAGACCCAGTACTTC. The encoded protein is CASSFRDRGEETQYF. V gene TRBV7-9 combines with J gene TRBJ2-5; 10 bases are shared with TRBD1. V gave up 3 bases and J gave up 3 bases; unmatched junction bases: 4. The CDR3 runs to 15 residues. CDR1 SEHNR and CDR2 FQNEAQ come from the germline V gene (reference sequence).

This chain joins TRBV6-1 and TRBJ2-7; maybe TRBD2 (6 bases). The V end lost 10 bases, the J end lost 6 bases, and 19 bases lay between the germline ends. This CDR3 is built from 13 residues. CDR1 MNHNS and CDR2 SASEGT come from the germline V gene. The CDR3 sequence: CANSGGPGSEQYF. The CDR3 nucleotides are TGTGCCAACTCCGGGGGACCTGGGAGCGAGCAGTACTTC.

J is TRBJ2-1 and V is TRBV5-1; tentatively, D is TRBD1 (6 bases). The CDR3 contains 14 residues. CDR1 is SGHRS, CDR2 YFSETQ, per germline. V was shortened by 7 bases and J by 0 bases, with 11 bases between the two germline ends. The CDR3 nucleotides are TGCGCCAGCTTCCAGACAGGCTCCTACAATGAGCAGTTCTTC. Translation: CASFQTGSYNEQFF.

The CDR3 DNA reads as TGTGCCACCAGCAGAGGACGGGAGGGGGGTTCGGGTAAGCAGTTCTTC. This gives the protein CATSRGREGGSGKQFF. This chain links TRBV15 with TRBJ2-1; 8 nucleotides agree with TRBD2. There are 16 residues in the CDR3. Germline V gives CDR1 LNHNV, CDR2 YYDKDF (reference sequence). V was pared by 1 base and J by 11 bases, with 13 bases of the junction left unmatched.

This clone was counted a few times. V usage is TRBV27 and J usage is TRBJ1-5, with D possibly matching TRBD1 (5 bases). Germline values: CDR1 MNHEY, CDR2 SMNVEV (reference sequence). V lost 5 bases to trimming and J lost 1 base, with 12 bases between them. This CDR3 spans 15 amino acids. In nucleotides, the CDR3 is TGTGCCAGCAGTAATAGGGGTTCCAGCAATCAGCCCCAGCATTTT. This codes for CASSNRGSSNQPQHF.

The chain uses TRBV13 and TRBJ1-6; 9 bases line up with TRBD1. V was clipped by 5 bases and J by 9 bases; unmatched bases: 8. Germline-derived CDR1 and CDR2 are PRHDT and FYEKMQ (reference sequence). The CDR3 contains 15 residues. The CDR3 sequence is CASSPGTGLASPLHF. The CDR3 DNA is TGTGCCAGCAGCCCCGGGACAGGGTTGGCTTCACCCCTCCACTTT.

The rearrangement uses TRBV27 and TRBJ2-7, with a weak D call TRBD2 (6 bases). The germline gives CDR1 MNHEY, CDR2 SMNVEV (reference sequence). This CDR3 has 13 amino acids. Trimming cost V 5 bases and J 3 bases, with 11 bases left between them. As DNA, the CDR3 is TGTGCCAGCAGTCCCCGTAGCGGCTACGAGCAGTACTTC. Translated, it gives CASSPRSGYEQYF.

In this sample, this clone turned up a few times. This sequence joins TRBV10-3 and TRBJ2-5, with 7 positions matching TRBD2. The CDR3 contains 14 residues. Germline assignment: CDR1 ENHRY and CDR2 SYGVKD. Trimming at V came to 6 bases and at J to 1 base, leaving 5 bases not matched to a gene. Written as DNA, the CDR3 is TGTGCCATCAGGCAGCGGGACTCCCAAGAGACCCAGTACTTC. It specifies CAIRQRDSQETQYF.

The chain joins TRBV7-8 to TRBJ2-3, with 9 bases matching TRBD2. There are 15 residues in the CDR3. CDR1 and CDR2 from the germline V gene are SGHVS and FQNEAQ. The junction had 11 bases not matched to a gene; V was cut back by 0 bases and J by 13 bases. CDR3 sequence: CASSLARSGSDGEYF. In DNA form, the CDR3 reads TGTGCCAGCAGCTTAGCGCGTAGCGGGAGTGATGGGGAGTATTTT. The full variable domain, rest sourced from reference TRBV7-8 and TRBJ2-3, is GAGVSQSPRYKVAKRGQDVALRCDPISGHVSLFWYQQALGQGPEFLTYFQNEAQLDKSGLPSDRFFAERPEGSVSTLKIQRTQQEDSAVYLCASSLARSGSDGEYFGPGTRLTVL.